This T cell receptor beta chain is drawn from a study of vaccination and CD4 T cells after COVID-19. About the research overall: Overlapping SARS-CoV-2, HCoV-NL63, HCoV-OC43 and HCoV-229E spike peptides stimulated the cells.

The treatment here: 10-day PBMC culture with coronavirus spike peptide pools or control peptides (ViraFEST assay). Following expansion of antigen-specific T cells with peptide pools, ViraFEST then sequenced TCRs. Fresh IL-2 medium was used to replace half of the medium on days 3 and 7. Remarks on this clonotype: Its antigen is not known.

CDR3 size: 16 residues. Germline assignment: CDR1 MDHEN and CDR2 SYDVKM. Trimming removed 3 bases from V and 0 bases from J, with 9 bases in between. With the Oncomine TCR Beta short-read assay, DNA from cultured CD4+ T cells was sequenced. TCRdb passed the PCR reads through MiXCR, listing each CDR3 protein once. The table lists some 20,000 distinct CDR3 sequences, approximately 67% of them singletons. The sample was CD4+ T cells from blood, cultured in vitro. The sequence was obtained from a human donor who had recovered from COVID-19. The gene calls are TRBV28 and TRBJ2-6; no clear D. The CDR3 coding sequence is TGTGCCAGCAGTTTTAGGTCCTTCTCTGGGGCCAACGTCCTGACTTTC. Amino acids: CASSFRSFSGANVLTF.